The 14 T cell receptor beta chains below all came from one sample that was sequenced in a study of cytomegalovirus exposure and HLA in healthy donors. Generated by immunoSEQ multiplex PCR, the TCRdb table keeps only in-frame clones and is missing some. The sample consists of about 43,000 clones, approximately 90% of them appearing once. The specimen was PBMCs. The receptors come from a young man in good health and CMV-seronegative.

V gene TRBV18 combines with J gene TRBJ2-5; 9 bases map to TRBD1. Germline lookup yields CDR1 KGHSH and CDR2 LQKENI. Trimming took 5 bases from V and 5 from J; bases not matched to a gene: 6. This CDR3 contains 14 residues. CDR3 bases: TGTGCCAGCTCATCGGACAGGGGAGTGGAGACCCAGTACTTC. As protein: CASSSDRGVETQYF.

This sequence joins TRBV6-6 and TRBJ2-1; TRBD1 agrees at 7 bases. The CDR3 spans 15 residues. The germline V gene has CDR1 MNHNY and CDR2 SVGAGI (reference sequence). The J segment lost 5 bases and the V segment lost 6 bases, leaving 10 bases of the junction unmatched. CDR3 DNA sequence: TGTGCCAGCAGGCGGACCGGGACAGCTAACAATGAGCAGTTCTTC. Its protein product is CASRRTGTANNEQFF.

The rearrangement joins TRBV5-8 to TRBJ2-1; TRBD2 matches at 9 bases. This CDR3 is built from 18 residues. Trimming took 3 bases from V and 8 from J; bases not matched to a gene: 18. Germline lookup yields CDR1 SGHTS and CDR2 YDEGEE. The CDR3 protein is CASSSGTSSVVGIYEQFF. The CDR3 DNA follows: TGTGCCAGCAGCTCCGGGACTAGCTCGGTGGTCGGTATTTATGAGCAGTTCTTC.

CDR3 bases: TGTGCCAGTAGTAAACGGTTAGATATCCCCACAGATACGCAGTATTTT. Translation gives CASSKRLDIPTDTQYF. The chain uses TRBV19 and TRBJ2-3, with D uncertain. Germline V gene data show CDR1 as LNHDA and CDR2 as SQIVND (reference sequence). The V end lost 4 bases, the J end lost 2 bases, and 16 bases lay between the germline ends. The CDR3 runs 16 residues.

CDR3 in amino acids: CASSSIRGRGTDTQYF. CDR3 DNA: TGTGCCAGCAGCTCCATCAGGGGGCGAGGGACAGATACGCAGTATTTT. V is TRBV7-9 and J is TRBJ2-3; TRBD1 matches at 8 bases. The V gene end was trimmed by 4 bases and the J gene end by 3 bases; junction bases not matched to a gene: 9. The germline CDR1 and CDR2 sequences are SEHNR and FQNEAQ (reference sequence). There are 16 residues in the CDR3.

The CDR3 region is CASSPPGQGEKLFF. The CDR3 DNA reads as TGTGCCAGCTCACCACCGGGACAGGGTGAAAAACTGTTTTTT. The rearrangement joins TRBV18 to TRBJ1-4; 9 bases agree with TRBD1. CDR3 length equals 14 residues. J gave up 7 bases and V 0 bases, and 0 bases lay outside the gene matches. The germline CDR1 and CDR2 sequences are KGHSH and LQKENI.

J is TRBJ1-1 and V is TRBV6-6; D uncertain. Germline CDR1 MNHNY, CDR2 SVGAGI (reference sequence). Trimming cost V 6 bases and J 4 bases, with 12 bases left between them. The CDR3 totals 13 residues. CDR3 sequence (DNA): TGTGCCAGCAGACACCGGGGTATCACTGAAGCTTTCTTT. Its translation: CASRHRGITEAFF.

The V call is TRBV5-6, the J call TRBJ2-6; possible D gene TRBD1, 5 bases. The V end was cut by 1 base, the J end by 0 bases, with 14 bases between. Germline CDR1 and CDR2: SGHDT and YYEEEE. The CDR3 sequence is 18 residues long. In nucleotides, the CDR3 is TGTGCCAGCAGCTTGTTTCAGGGATTATTCTCTGGGGCCAACGTCCTGACTTTC. It encodes CASSLFQGLFSGANVLTF.

The rearrangement links TRBV28 to TRBJ2-3, with a possible D match to TRBD2 (6 bases). Germline-derived CDR1 and CDR2 are MDHEN and SYDVKM. The CDR3 consists of 17 residues. Trimming shortened V by 5 bases and J by 4 bases, and 22 bases separated the two germline ends. The CDR3 DNA follows: TGTGCCAGCAGTACCAAACGGGACTCCTCGACCCCAGATACGCAGTATTTT. Translation gives CASSTKRDSSTPDTQYF. Variable domain in full (rest from reference TRBV28 and TRBJ2-3): DVKVTQSSRYLVKRTGEKVFLECVQDMDHENMFWYRQDPGLGLRLIYFSYDVKMKEKGDIPEGYSVSREKKERFSLILESASTNQTSMYLCASSTKRDSSTPDTQYFGPGTRLTVL.

The chain uses TRBV9 and TRBJ2-1; 9 bases are shared with TRBD1. The V gene end was trimmed by 2 bases and the J gene end by 7 bases; junction bases not matched to a gene: 4. Per germline, CDR1 SGDLS and CDR2 YYNGEE. This CDR3 contains 14 residues. CDR3 in amino acids: CASSVPGQGNEQFF. Here the CDR3 DNA reads TGTGCCAGCAGCGTCCCGGGACAGGGTAATGAGCAGTTCTTC.

This chain connects TRBV5-8 to TRBJ2-2; TRBD1 matches 7 bases. With 4 bases clipped from V and 5 bases from J, the junction kept 5 bases outside the gene matches. Germline V lookup: CDR1 SGHTS, CDR2 YDEGEE. The CDR3 loop spans 14 amino acids. In DNA, the CDR3 is TGTGCCAGCAGCCTAGACAGGGTTACCGGGGAGCTGTTTTTT. Protein product: CASSLDRVTGELFF. The full variable domain, rest sourced from reference TRBV5-8 and TRBJ2-2, is EAGVTQSPTHLIKTRGQQATLRCSPISGHTSVYWYQQALGLGLQFLLWYDEGEERNRGNFPPRFSGRQFPNYSSELNVNALELEDSALYLCASSLDRVTGELFFGEGSRLTVL.

The J gene is TRBJ2-6, the V gene TRBV4-1; tentative D call: TRBD2 (6 bases). The V and J ends lost 4 bases and 1 base respectively, with 11 bases between them. The germline CDR1 and CDR2 sequences are MGHRA and YSYEKL. This CDR3 has 16 residues. CDR3: CASSPSEGSGANVLTF. CDR3 in DNA: TGCGCCAGCAGCCCATCGGAGGGGTCTGGGGCCAACGTCCTGACTTTC.

This clone was counted a single time. CDR3 residues: CASQTGGARNTEAFF. Written as DNA, the CDR3 is TGCGCCAGCCAAACAGGGGGCGCGAGGAACACTGAAGCTTTCTTT. The J gene is TRBJ1-1, the V gene TRBV5-1, with 9 bases fitting TRBD1. The CDR3 runs to 15 residues. Trimming removed 7 bases from V and 1 base from J; junction bases left unmatched: 8. CDR1 and CDR2 (germline): SGHRS, YFSETQ.

CDR3 sequence: CASRQGWTQPQHF. DNA of the CDR3: TGTGCCAGCAGACAGGGGTGGACTCAGCCCCAGCATTTT. The V and J genes are TRBV6-5 and TRBJ1-5; TRBD1 matches at 7 bases. This CDR3 is 13 amino acids long. V lost 6 bases, J lost 6 bases, and 5 bases stayed unmatched. The V gene's germline CDR1 is MNHEY and CDR2 SVGAGI.